What follows describes a single TCR beta chain. This entry is derived from a study of T cells expressing NK-cell markers. TCRdb re-analyzed the 5' RACE reads; it lists each CDR3 protein once, without DNA. This table holds roughly 280,000 distinct CDR3 sequences. The receptor comes from a man younger than 30 in good health. The specimen sequenced was blood T cells: a sorted CD56 or NKG2C T cell subset, CD4+ or CD8+ T cells, or bulk PBMC T cells (not recorded which).

The CDR3: CASRKGPSTDTQYF. The V gene is TRBV5-1, the J gene TRBJ2-3; TCRdb's D call, TRBD1, is unchecked because there is no DNA. Germline assignment: CDR1 SGHRS and CDR2 YFSETQ. CDR3 length equals 14 residues.